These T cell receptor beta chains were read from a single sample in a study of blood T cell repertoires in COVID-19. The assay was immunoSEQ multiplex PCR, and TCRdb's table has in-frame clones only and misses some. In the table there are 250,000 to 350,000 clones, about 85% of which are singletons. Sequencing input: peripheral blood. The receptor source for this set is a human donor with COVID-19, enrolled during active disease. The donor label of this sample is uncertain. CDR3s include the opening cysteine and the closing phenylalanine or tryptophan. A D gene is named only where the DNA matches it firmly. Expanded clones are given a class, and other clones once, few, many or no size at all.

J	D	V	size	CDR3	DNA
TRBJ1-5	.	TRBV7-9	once	CASSPLQHQPQHF	TGTGCCAGCAGCCCTCTACAGCATCAGCCCCAGCATTTT
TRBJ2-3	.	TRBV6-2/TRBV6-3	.	CASSLAYVSPVTDTQYF	TGTGCCAGCAGCCTGGCTTATGTTAGCCCGGTCACAGATACGCAGTATTTT
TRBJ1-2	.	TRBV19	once	CASSQDLYGYTF	TGTGCCAGTAGCCAGGATCTCTATGGCTACACCTTC
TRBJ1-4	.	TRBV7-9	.	CASSGQGWDEKLFF	TGTGCCAGCAGCGGTCAGGGGTGGGATGAAAAACTGTTTTTT
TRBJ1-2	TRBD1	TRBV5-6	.	CASSLTGIDGYTF	TGTGCCAGCAGCCTGACAGGGATCGATGGCTACACCTTC
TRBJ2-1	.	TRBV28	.	CASSLTAASYNEQFF	TGTGCCAGCAGTCTTACAGCGGCCTCCTACAATGAGCAGTTCTTC
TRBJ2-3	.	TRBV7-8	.	CASRLAQGDTQYF	TGTGCCAGCAGATTGGCTCAGGGTGATACGCAGTATTTT
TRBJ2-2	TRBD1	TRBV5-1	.	CASSPRQGESGELFF	TGCGCCAGCAGCCCCCGACAGGGAGAGTCCGGGGAGCTGTTTTTT
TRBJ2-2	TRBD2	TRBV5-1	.	CASSSSGTSGFMGAKLFF	TGCGCCAGCAGCTCATCCGGGACTAGCGGTTTTATGGGCGCGAAGCTGTTTTTT
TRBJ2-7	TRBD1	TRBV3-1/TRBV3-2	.	CASSPTGETYEQYF	TGTGCCAGCAGTCCGACAGGGGAGACCTACGAGCAGTACTTC
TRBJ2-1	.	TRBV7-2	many	CASLWRGHNEQFF	TGTGCCAGCCTGTGGCGGGGTCACAATGAGCAGTTCTTC
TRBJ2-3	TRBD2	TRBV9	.	CASRETLAGDTDTQYF	TGTGCCAGCAGGGAAACACTAGCGGGAGATACAGATACGCAGTATTTT
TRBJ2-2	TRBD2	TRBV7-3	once	CASSLGLAGATGELFF	TGTGCCAGCAGCCTTGGACTAGCGGGAGCCACCGGGGAGCTGTTTTTT
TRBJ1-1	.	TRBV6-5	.	CASREGGNTEAFF	TGTGCCAGCAGGGAGGGTGGTAACACTGAAGCTTTCTTT